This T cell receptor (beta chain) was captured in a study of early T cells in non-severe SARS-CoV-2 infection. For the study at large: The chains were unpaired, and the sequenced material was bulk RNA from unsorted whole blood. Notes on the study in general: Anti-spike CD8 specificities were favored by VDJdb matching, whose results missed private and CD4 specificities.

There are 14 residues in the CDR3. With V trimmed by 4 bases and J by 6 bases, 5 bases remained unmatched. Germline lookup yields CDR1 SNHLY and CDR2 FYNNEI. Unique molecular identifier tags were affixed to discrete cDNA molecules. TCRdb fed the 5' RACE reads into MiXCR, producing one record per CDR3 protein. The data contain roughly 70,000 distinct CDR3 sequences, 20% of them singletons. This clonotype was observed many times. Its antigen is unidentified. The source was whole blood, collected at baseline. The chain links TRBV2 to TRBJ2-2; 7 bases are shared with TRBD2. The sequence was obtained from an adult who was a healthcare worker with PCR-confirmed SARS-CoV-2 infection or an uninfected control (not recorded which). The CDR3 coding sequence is TGTGCCAGCAGTGGGACTAGAAGTCCCGGGGAGCTGTTTTTT. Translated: CASSGTRSPGELFF.